This T cell receptor beta chain appears in the sequencing data of a study of T cells after yellow fever vaccination. Study as a whole: Low-cell-number fractions underwent preparation using SMART-Seq v4 Ultra Low Input. General observations from the study: Although most clonotypes did not, a small share appeared in both CD4 and CD8 compartments. Weaker in magnitude, the secondary response showed a faster peak on day 5 versus 15.

The germline CDR1 and CDR2 sequences are SGHRS and YFSETQ. The CDR3 loop spans 14 amino acids. Trimming removed 0 bases at V and 6 bases at J, with 9 bases between. A universal primer site and UMIs were added as TCR cDNA was made by 5'RACE template switching. TCRdb processed the 5' RACE reads anew with MiXCR; each CDR3 protein has one entry. The sample consists of more than 200,000 distinct CDR3 sequences, about 3.9% of them appearing once. This clonotype was found many times. Antigen specificity is unknown. Sequences were derived from PBMCs, sampled 15 days after the yellow fever booster vaccination. The TCR sequence derives from a man between 18 and 29 years old who received the YFV17D yellow fever vaccine. The gene calls are TRBV5-1 and TRBJ1-4; D may be TRBD1 (5 bases). CDR3 sequence (DNA): TGCGCCAGCAGCTTGGGGGGCGGAGATGAAAAACTGTTTTTT. It translates to CASSLGGGDEKLFF.